The next 13 T cell receptor beta chains were all read from a single sample in a study of OX40 agonist ivuxolimab in advanced cancers. The assay was immunoSEQ multiplex PCR, and TCRdb's table has in-frame clones only and misses some. The repertoire includes roughly 70,000 clones, 88% of them detected once, and about 0.7% sits in the top ten. This material consisted of CD4+ or CD8+ T cells sorted from blood, taken in a trial of the OX40 agonist ivuxolimab. Receptors originate from an adult with an advanced solid tumor such as melanoma, head and neck, liver or kidney cancer.

The chain uses TRBV5-4 and TRBJ1-1, with D perhaps TRBD1 (6 bases). V gave up 4 bases and J gave up 3 bases, with 13 bases separating them. The CDR3 consists of 14 residues. The germline V gene encodes CDR1 SGHNT and CDR2 YYREEE (reference sequence). The CDR3, as DNA: TGTGCCAGCAGCCAGGTAGGGGGGTACACTGAAGCTTTCTTT. Residues: CASSQVGGYTEAFF.

The chain recombines TRBV27 with TRBJ1-5, with D perhaps matching TRBD1 (6 bases). This CDR3 spans 17 amino acids. Germline V gives CDR1 MNHEY, CDR2 SMNVEV (reference sequence). The V end was cut by 6 bases, the J end by 0 bases, with 18 bases between. The CDR3 here is CASRSLGAPYSNQPQHF. CDR3 in DNA: TGTGCCAGCAGGTCATTGGGGGCCCCCTATAGCAATCAGCCCCAGCATTTT.

The chain recombines TRBV5-1 with TRBJ1-1; D unclear. Between the trimmed V and J ends, which lost 0 bases and 0 bases, there was a span of 3 bases. The CDR3 consists of 13 residues. Per the germline V gene, CDR1 is SGHRS and CDR2 is YFSETQ. As DNA, the CDR3 is TGCGCCAGCAGCTTGGGGGTGAACACTGAAGCTTTCTTT. Translation: CASSLGVNTEAFF.

The chain joins TRBV28 to TRBJ1-2; 7 bases fit TRBD1. Losses at the gene ends were 2 bases for V and 4 bases for J; bases not matched to a gene: 4. CDR3 size: 14 residues. Germline CDR1 reads MDHEN; CDR2 reads SYDVKM. The CDR3 here is CASSLEGDSYGYTF. For the CDR3, the DNA is TGTGCCAGCAGTTTAGAAGGGGACAGCTATGGCTACACCTTC.

The chain carries TRBV28 and TRBJ2-7; D may be TRBD2 (6 bases). V lost 6 bases, J lost 2 bases, and 17 bases lay in between. CDR1 and CDR2 (germline): MDHEN, SYDVKM. The CDR3 runs 15 residues. This CDR3 is CASRGAGGGTYEQYF. CDR3 DNA sequence: TGTGCCAGCAGAGGGGCCGGCGGAGGGACCTACGAGCAGTACTTC.

The chain combines TRBV11-2 with TRBJ2-3; 7 bases map to TRBD2. This CDR3 region has 15 residues. After removal of 0 bases from V and 7 bases from J, the junction contained 7 bases not matched to a gene. Germline CDR1 is SGHAT and CDR2 is FQNNGV. CDR3 bases: TGTGCCAGCAGCTTAGACCCGGGACTACAGTATACGCAGTATTTT. This sequence encodes CASSLDPGLQYTQYF.

The genes are TRBV6-5 and TRBJ2-2; D gene ambiguous. CDR3 length: 14 residues. The germline V and J ends were trimmed by 3 bases and 3 bases, with 8 bases remaining between them. The V gene's germline CDR1 is MNHEY and CDR2 SVGAGI. Here the CDR3 reads CASSYSGYTGELFF. Written as DNA, the CDR3 is TGTGCCAGCAGTTATTCGGGTTACACCGGGGAGCTGTTTTTT.

A note on this clone: Other DNA sequences in this sample translate to the same CDR3. The chain couples TRBV11-2 to TRBJ1-3; no clear D gene. The CDR3 extends over 15 amino acids. CDR1 is SGHAT and CDR2 is FQNNGV in the germline V gene. V was shortened by 0 bases and J by 0 bases, with 6 bases between the two germline ends. The chain's CDR3 is CASSLDRSSGNTIYF. The CDR3 coding sequence is TGTGCCAGCAGCTTAGATCGCAGCTCTGGAAACACCATATATTTT.

This chain connects TRBV2 to TRBJ1-6; TRBD1 aligns across 11 bases. The CDR3 runs to 15 residues. The germline CDR1 and CDR2 sequences are SNHLY and FYNNEI. Trimming at V came to 6 bases and at J to 10 bases, leaving 8 bases not matched to a gene. DNA of the CDR3: TGTGCCAGCAGCAATCGGGACAGGGGGGGATCACCCCTCCACTTT. Translated, it gives CASSNRDRGGSPLHF. The whole variable domain, remainder taken from reference TRBV2 and TRBJ1-6, is EPEVTQTPSHQVTQMGQEVILRCVPISNHLYFYWYRQILGQKVEFLVSFYNNEISEKSEIFDDQFSVERPDGSNFTLKIRSTKLEDSAMYFCASSNRDRGGSPLHFGNGTRLTVT.

The V call is TRBV7-8, the J call TRBJ2-7, with unresolved D. CDR1 and CDR2 from the germline V gene are SGHVS and FQNEAQ. The CDR3 extends over 16 amino acids. The germline V and J ends were trimmed by 5 bases and 0 bases, with 17 bases remaining between them. CDR3 sequence (DNA): TGTGCCAGCAGCCCCGGCATGGGCCAATTCTCCTACGAGCAGTACTTC. As protein: CASSPGMGQFSYEQYF.

V is TRBV10-3 and J is TRBJ2-6; 10 nucleotides agree with TRBD2. Germline CDR1 reads ENHRY; CDR2 reads SYGVKD. J gave up 2 bases and V 8 bases, and 9 bases lay outside the gene matches. The CDR3 covers 17 residues. The DNA for the CDR3 is TGTGCCATCGGCAAGCGGGAGGGCCGAGCTGGGGCCAACGTCCTGACTTTC. It translates to CAIGKREGRAGANVLTF.

V and J are TRBV28 and TRBJ1-5; possibly TRBD1 for D (6 bases). V lost 7 bases and J 5 bases, leaving 12 bases between the germline ends. The CDR3 is made up of 13 amino acids. Germline CDR1 MDHEN, CDR2 SYDVKM. The CDR3 DNA is TGTGCCAGCACCCGACAGGAATATCAGCCCCAGCATTTT. Encoded protein: CASTRQEYQPQHF.

The V and J genes are TRBV6-1 and TRBJ1-1; D is ambiguous. This CDR3 has 14 residues. The V gene lost 4 bases and the J gene lost 5 bases, with 14 bases spanning the gap. The V gene's germline CDR1 is MNHNS and CDR2 SASEGT. CDR3 loop: CASSGVRLGTEAFF. The CDR3 DNA sequence: TGTGCCAGCAGTGGCGTCAGGCTGGGGACTGAAGCTTTCTTT.